This TCR beta chain was captured by sequencing in a study of Graves' ophthalmopathy and Graves' hyperthyroidism. Ophthalmopathy donors were characterized by moderate-to-severe activity, CAS of at least 3, NOSPECS of at least 4, and duration under 3 months. Amplification targeted the TCR beta CDR3 regions, with RNA transcripts as the source material. First-round RT-PCR employed HTBI primers, with a second-round multiplex PCR after it. TCRdb fed the multiplex PCR reads into MiXCR, producing one record per CDR3 protein. The repertoire holds about 240,000 distinct CDR3 sequences, with about 46% as singletons. As concerns this clonotype: The target antigen is unknown. One junction end disagrees with the germline gene, perhaps due to a read error.

Study results and caveats: Discriminating ophthalmopathy from stable hyperthyroidism, a 13-signature model attained a sensitivity of about 85% and a specificity of around 77%. In blood appeared most of the expanded thyroid clonotypes whose frequency exceeded 0.001.

The sequence came from an adult man with Graves' ophthalmopathy. Input material: peripheral blood.

The CDR3 region has the DNA TGTGCCAGCAGTGAATCGGGTTTCTATGGCTACACCTTC. Amino acids: CASSESGFYGYTF. This chain joins TRBV10-3 and TRBJ1-2; D is uncertain. This CDR3 has 13 residues. CDR1 is ENHRY and CDR2 is SYGVKD in the germline V gene.